These T cell receptor beta chains were read from a single sample in a study of post-analysis software for immune sequencing data. TCRdb reanalysed the PCR reads using MiXCR and keeps one entry per CDR3 protein. The sample records some 690,000 distinct CDR3 sequences, around 27% being singletons. Sequenced material: blood. The receptors were gathered from a girl aged 10 to 17 with multiple sclerosis. CDR3s include the opening cysteine and the closing phenylalanine or tryptophan. A D gene is named only where the DNA matches it firmly. Clone size is shown for a subset of rows, as once, few, many or a class of expanded clone.

D gene,V gene,clone size,J gene,CDR3 protein,CDR3 DNA
.,TRBV12-5,.,TRBJ1-2,CASGLVRAGDNYGYTF,TGTGCTAGTGGTTTGGTACGGGCAGGGGATAACTATGGCTACACCTTC
TRBD2,TRBV27,many,TRBJ2-7,CASAPLAVNYEQYF,TGTGCCAGCGCACCACTAGCGGTAAACTACGAGCAGTACTTC
.,TRBV6-1,.,TRBJ1-4,CASSEIVAREKLFF,TGTGCCAGCAGTGAAATCGTGGCTCGGGAAAAACTGTTTTTT
TRBD1,TRBV10-3,.,TRBJ1-5,CAMDRVNNQPQHF,TGTGCCATGGACAGGGTCAACAATCAGCCCCAGCATTTT
.,TRBV7-8,.,TRBJ2-5,CASSSRGQGETQYF,TGTGCCAGCAGCTCCCGAGGACAAGGAGAGACCCAGTACTTC
.,TRBV28,.,TRBJ2-5,CASTPPSAETQYF,TGTGCCAGCACTCCCCCCTCGGCCGAGACCCAGTACTTC
TRBD2,TRBV20-1,.,TRBJ2-7,CSARDRTSGVYEQYF,TGCAGTGCTAGAGACCGGACTAGCGGCGTCTACGAGCAGTACTTC
.,TRBV20-1,.,TRBJ1-2,CSARDRSGYGYTF,TGCAGTGCTAGAGATCGTTCAGGGTACGGCTACACCTTC
TRBD2,TRBV11-2,.,TRBJ2-3,CASSTLTSGSTDTQYF,TGTGCCAGCAGCACCCTCACTAGCGGTAGCACAGATACGCAGTATTTT
.,TRBV9,few,TRBJ2-1,CASGGLDEQFF,TGTGCCAGCGGGGGCCTCGATGAGCAGTTCTTC
.,TRBV7-2,.,TRBJ2-1,CASSPRGGWGGGNEQCF,.
TRBD1,TRBV7-9,.,TRBJ1-4,CASSAPGQGSTNEKLFF,TGTGCCAGCAGCGCACCCGGACAGGGTTCAACTAATGAAAAACTGTTTTTT
.,TRBV5-1,few,TRBJ2-3,CASSTNTDTQYF,TGCGCCAGCAGCACAAATACAGATACGCAGTATTTT
.,TRBV7-2,.,TRBJ1-4,CASSSVQGFPSEKLFF,TGTGCCAGCAGCTCTGTCCAGGGTTTCCCGAGTGAAAAACTGTTTTTT
.,TRBV28,few,TRBJ2-5,CASNRDNQETQYF,TGTGCCAGCAATCGGGACAACCAAGAGACCCAGTACTTC
TRBD1,TRBV4-1,few,TRBJ1-5,CASSQGTGAGNQPQHF,TGCGCCAGCAGCCAAGGGACAGGGGCGGGCAATCAGCCCCAGCATTTT
.,TRBV12-3/TRBV12-4,.,TRBJ1-1,CASSPREVEAFF,TGTGCCAGCAGCCCCCGGGAGGTTGAAGCTTTCTTT
.,TRBV4-2,few,TRBJ1-1,CASSPFQGNTEAFF,TGTGCCAGCAGCCCATTCCAGGGAAACACTGAAGCTTTCTTT
.,TRBV12-3/TRBV12-4,.,TRBJ2-2,CASSFRVRYTGELFF,TGTGCCAGCAGTTTTAGGGTCAGGTACACCGGGGAGCTGTTTTTT
.,TRBV6-2/TRBV6-3,.,TRBJ1-2,CASSTEGTSDYGYTF,TGTGCCAGCAGTACGGAGGGGACTTCTGACTATGGCTACACCTTC
TRBD2,TRBV20-1,.,TRBJ2-7,CSARDLVEWLAGVGAQYF,TGCAGTGCTAGAGATCTGGTTGAGTGGCTAGCGGGAGTTGGAGCCCAGTACTTC
.,TRBV25-1,.,TRBJ1-2,CASSEWGRGDYGYTF,TGTGCCAGCAGTGAATGGGGCAGGGGTGACTATGGCTACACCTTC
.,TRBV5-1,.,TRBJ1-1,CASSLALGGTEAFF,TGCGCCAGCAGCTTGGCGCTCGGGGGGACTGAAGCTTTCTTT
TRBD1,TRBV2,.,TRBJ1-5,CASSGWTGDQPQHF,TGTGCCAGCAGTGGTTGGACAGGGGATCAGCCCCAGCATTTT
.,TRBV6-2/TRBV6-3,.,TRBJ2-2,CASSNRGRRPNTGELFF,TGTGCCAGCAGTAATCGGGGGCGGAGACCGAACACCGGGGAGCTGTTTTTT
TRBD1,TRBV29-1,few,TRBJ1-2,CSVSQERGRLGYTF,TGCAGCGTTTCCCAGGAGAGGGGGCGATTGGGCTACACCTTC
.,TRBV10-3,many,TRBJ2-5,CAISEGQQETQYF,TGTGCCATCAGTGAAGGACAGCAAGAGACCCAGTACTTC
.,TRBV11-2,.,TRBJ2-1,CANSLFPSSYNEQFF,TGTGCCAACAGCTTATTCCCGAGCTCCTACAATGAGCAGTTCTTC
TRBD1,TRBV7-2,.,TRBJ1-2,CASSSAGTGGGYTF,TGTGCCAGCAGCTCGGCCGGGACAGGGGGCGGCTACACCTTC
.,TRBV29-1,.,TRBJ1-2,CSVEGQAGGYTF,TGCAGCGTTGAGGGGCAGGCGGGGGGCTACACCTTC
TRBD1,TRBV3-1,.,TRBJ2-3,CASSGQGVDTDTQYF,TGTGCCAGCAGCGGACAGGGGGTGGACACAGATACGCAGTATTTT
.,TRBV6-1,.,TRBJ1-4,CASSGTATNEKLFF,TGTGCCAGCAGTGGGACAGCAACTAATGAAAAACTGTTTTTT
TRBD2,TRBV28,.,TRBJ2-5,CASSFPAGGGETQYF,TGTGCCAGCAGTTTTCCAGCGGGGGGGGGTGAGACCCAGTACTTC
.,TRBV9,.,TRBJ1-4,CASSPRPAGAEKLFF,TGTGCCAGCAGCCCCCGGCCTGCCGGGGCGGAAAAACTGTTTTTT
.,TRBV7-9,.,TRBJ2-1,CASSFGGGPGEQFF,TGTGCCAGCAGCTTTGGGGGGGGGCCGGGTGAGCAGTTCTTC
.,TRBV20-1,.,TRBJ2-6,CSAKGDGANVLTF,TGCAGTGCTAAAGGGGATGGGGCCAACGTCCTGACTTTC
TRBD2,TRBV27,.,TRBJ2-3,CASRYTSGGPGDTQYF,TGTGCCAGCAGATATACTAGCGGGGGGCCAGGAGATACGCAGTATTTT
.,TRBV27,.,TRBJ2-7,CASSPQGLPYEQYF,TGTGCCAGCAGTCCCCAGGGGTTGCCCTACGAGCAGTACTTC
TRBD2,TRBV5-1,few,TRBJ2-3,CASSPGLAGPDTQYF,TGCGCCAGCAGCCCGGGACTAGCGGGCCCAGATACGCAGTATTTT
TRBD2,TRBV4-2,few,TRBJ2-5,CASSRSSGGTSQETQYF,TGTGCCAGCAGCCGATCTAGCGGGGGGACATCCCAAGAGACCCAGTACTTC
.,TRBV20-1,many,TRBJ2-1,CSARDRAEYNEQFF,TGCAGTGCTAGAGATCGCGCAGAGTACAATGAGCAGTTCTTC
.,TRBV5-1,.,TRBJ2-7,CASSPRTRGPYEQYF,TGCGCCAGCAGCCCGCGGACCCGGGGCCCTTACGAGCAGTACTTC
TRBD1,TRBV6-6,.,TRBJ2-7,CASSTGGQGGREQYF,TGTGCCAGCAGCACGGGGGGACAGGGAGGGCGCGAGCAGTACTTC
.,TRBV5-6,few,TRBJ2-1,CASSRDIREEQFF,TGTGCCAGCAGCAGGGACATCCGGGAGGAGCAGTTCTTC
.,TRBV4-3,.,TRBJ2-1,CASSQEAGSSYNEQFF,TGCGCCAGCAGTCAAGAGGCGGGCAGCTCCTACAATGAGCAGTTCTTC
TRBD2,TRBV6-2/TRBV6-3,few,TRBJ2-1,CATYYGLREADNEQFF,TGTGCCACCTATTACGGATTGCGGGAGGCCGACAATGAGCAGTTCTTC
.,TRBV27,.,TRBJ2-7,CVSRRAGGYEQYF,TGTGTCAGCAGACGTGCCGGGGGCTACGAGCAGTACTTC
TRBD1,TRBV6-5,few,TRBJ1-4,CASSYGAGGAGNEKLFF,TGTGCCAGCAGTTACGGCGCAGGGGGCGCAGGAAATGAAAAACTGTTTTTT
TRBD1,TRBV12-3/TRBV12-4,few,TRBJ1-1,CASRLGQESTEAFF,TGTGCCAGCAGACTGGGACAGGAGTCCACTGAAGCTTTCTTT
.,TRBV20-1,.,TRBJ2-2,CSAHNIGAGELFF,TGCAGTGCCCATAATATTGGGGCCGGGGAGCTGTTTTTT
.,TRBV7-9,.,TRBJ1-5,CASSLLGTNQPQHF,TGTGCCAGCAGCTTACTAGGGACCAATCAGCCCCAGCATTTT
TRBD2,TRBV7-9,.,TRBJ2-3,CASSPGTSASTDTQYF,TGTGCCAGCAGCCCTGGGACTAGCGCAAGCACAGATACGCAGTATTTT
TRBD2,TRBV27,.,TRBJ2-7,CASSTPSGRAYNEQYF,TGTGCCAGCAGTACTCCCAGCGGGAGGGCCTACAATGAGCAGTACTTC
.,TRBV7-2,few,TRBJ2-5,CASSLAPVIGPGTQYF,TGTGCCAGCAGCTTAGCCCCGGTTATAGGCCCAGGGACCCAGTACTTC
TRBD1,TRBV4-3,.,TRBJ2-2,CASSAQGEGTGELFF,TGCGCCAGCAGCGCACAGGGGGAAGGCACCGGGGAGCTGTTTTTT
.,TRBV12-3/TRBV12-4,.,TRBJ1-2,CATDDRPPRYGYTF,TGTGCCACCGACGACAGACCTCCTCGCTATGGCTACACCTTC
.,TRBV3-1,.,TRBJ2-3,CASSRGVGGGTTDTQYF,TGTGCCAGCAGCCGGGGCGTAGGGGGAGGAACCACAGATACGCAGTATTTT